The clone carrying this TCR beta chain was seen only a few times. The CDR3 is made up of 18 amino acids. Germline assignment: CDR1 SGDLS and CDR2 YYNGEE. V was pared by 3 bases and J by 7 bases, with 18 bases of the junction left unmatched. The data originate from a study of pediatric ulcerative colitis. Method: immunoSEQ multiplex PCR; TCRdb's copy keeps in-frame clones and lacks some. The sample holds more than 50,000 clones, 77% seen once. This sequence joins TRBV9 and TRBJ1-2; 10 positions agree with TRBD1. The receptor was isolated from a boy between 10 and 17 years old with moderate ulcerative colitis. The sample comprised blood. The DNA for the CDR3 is TGTGCCAGCAGCGCCCTCTCCGGGACAGGGGCTTTCATGGGTGGCTACACCTTC. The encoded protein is CASSALSGTGAFMGGYTF.